These 11 T cell receptor beta chains originate from one sample sequenced in a study of cytomegalovirus exposure and HLA in healthy donors. The PCR was carried out with 60 Vbeta primers and 13 Jbeta primers. Generated by immunoSEQ multiplex PCR, the TCRdb table keeps only in-frame clones and is missing some. The sample shows some 200,000 clones, roughly 80% of them seen only once. Input material: PBMCs. Receptor source: a female donor in good health and CMV-seronegative.

This chain links TRBV27 with TRBJ1-5, with D perhaps TRBD1 (6 bases). The CDR3 is 15 amino acids. V gave up 6 bases and J gave up 4 bases, with 16 bases separating them. Germline CDR1 and CDR2: MNHEY and SMNVEV (reference sequence). CDR3 nucleotide sequence: TGTGCCAGCAGCGTAGCCCGGACAGAAAATCAGCCCCAGCATTTT. Protein product: CASSVARTENQPQHF.

This clone was seen only a few times. V gene TRBV29-1 combines with J gene TRBJ2-7; 11 bases line up with TRBD2. CDR3 length: 14 amino acids. Germline V gene sequence: CDR1 SQVTM, CDR2 ANQGSEA. V gave up 5 bases and J gave up 9 bases; unmatched junction bases: 12. The CDR3: CSVRLAGRPLGQYF. The DNA of the CDR3 is TGCAGCGTTCGACTAGCGGGACGGCCCTTAGGGCAGTACTTC.

The gene calls are TRBV2 and TRBJ1-6, with a possible D match to TRBD1 (6 bases). This CDR3 spans 15 amino acids. The germline gives CDR1 SNHLY, CDR2 FYNNEI. Trimming left V 7 bases short and J 0 bases short, with 10 bases between. CDR3 loop: CASNDRTSYNSPLHF. DNA of the CDR3: TGTGCCAGCAACGACAGGACCTCCTATAATTCACCCCTCCACTTT. Together with reference TRBV2 and TRBJ1-6, the CDR3 gives the full variable domain: EPEVTQTPSHQVTQMGQEVILRCVPISNHLYFYWYRQILGQKVEFLVSFYNNEISEKSEIFDDQFSVERPDGSNFTLKIRSTKLEDSAMYFCASNDRTSYNSPLHFGNGTRLTVT.

The V call is TRBV14, the J call TRBJ2-7, with 7 bases fitting TRBD2. Looked up from germline, CDR1 is SGHDN and CDR2 is FVKESK. V dropped 5 bases and J dropped 0; count of bases not matched to a gene: 7. The CDR3 extends over 15 amino acids. CDR3: CASSSGGMGSYEQYF. The CDR3 DNA sequence: TGTGCCAGCAGCTCGGGGGGTATGGGCTCCTACGAGCAGTACTTC. Full variable domain (outside the CDR3, taken from reference TRBV14 and TRBJ2-7): EAGVTQFPSHSVIEKGQTVTLRCDPISGHDNLYWYRRVMGKEIKFLLHFVKESKQDESGMPNNRFLAERTGGTYSTLKVQPAELEDSGVYFCASSSGGMGSYEQYFGPGTRLTVT.

The chain joins TRBV19 to TRBJ1-2; D is undetermined. The length of the CDR3 is 13 residues. Per the germline V gene, CDR1 is LNHDA and CDR2 is SQIVND (reference sequence). V gave up 1 base and J gave up 3 bases, with 6 bases separating them. The DNA of the CDR3 is TGTGCCAGTAGTATAGGGGGAGACTATGGCTACACCTTC. Protein sequence: CASSIGGDYGYTF.

The V gene is TRBV15, the J gene TRBJ2-5, with 7 bases that match TRBD2. The CDR3 is 14 residues long. Germline CDR1 and CDR2: LNHNV and YYDKDF (reference sequence). J was trimmed by 1 base and V by 3 bases; bases with no gene match: 2. The CDR3 sequence is CATSRAGAQETQYF. The CDR3 bases are TGTGCCACCAGCAGGGCGGGAGCCCAAGAGACCCAGTACTTC.

The gene calls are TRBV28 and TRBJ2-7; maybe TRBD2 (6 bases). The germline gives CDR1 MDHEN, CDR2 SYDVKM. The CDR3 is made up of 16 amino acids. Trimming cost V 5 bases and J 2 bases, with 19 bases left between them. CDR3 bases: TGTGCCAGCAGTCCTGGCGGGGCGGCCCGGGCCTACGAGCAGTACTTC. It codes for CASSPGGAARAYEQYF.

This clone was counted a single time. This chain uses TRBV5-1 with TRBJ2-5; TRBD1 might be the D (6 bases). This CDR3 contains 17 residues. CDR1 is SGHRS, CDR2 YFSETQ, per germline. V lost 0 bases and J lost 0, with 15 bases in between. The CDR3 reads CASSLVSRTGYQETQYF. The CDR3 region has the DNA TGCGCCAGCAGCTTGGTCTCGAGAACAGGGTACCAAGAGACCCAGTACTTC.

The rearrangement uses TRBV19 and TRBJ1-5; tentatively, D is TRBD1 (5 bases). The V and J ends lost 9 bases and 0 bases respectively, with 15 bases between them. Germline lookup yields CDR1 LNHDA and CDR2 SQIVND (reference sequence). The CDR3 loop spans 15 amino acids. CDR3 nucleotide sequence: TGTGCCAGCGTTAGGGGCCAATATAGCAATCAGCCCCAGCATTTT. Amino acids: CASVRGQYSNQPQHF.

The genes are TRBV18 and TRBJ1-2; D not resolved. Germline lookup yields CDR1 KGHSH and CDR2 LQKENI. CDR3 length equals 15 residues. Trimming took off 2 bases at V and 2 bases at J, with 12 bases between the two ends. The CDR3 region has the DNA TGTGCCAGCTCACCAAGTGGGAGCTGGAACTATGGCTACACCTTC. It specifies CASSPSGSWNYGYTF. Combining the CDR3 with reference TRBV18 and TRBJ1-2 gives the whole variable domain NAGVMQNPRHLVRRRGQEARLRCSPMKGHSHVYWYRQLPEEGLKFMVYLQKENIIDESGMPKERFSAEFPKEGPSILRIQQVVRGDSAAYFCASSPSGSWNYGYTFGSGTRLTVV.

This chain links TRBV14 with TRBJ2-1; 7 bases fit TRBD2. This CDR3 spans 17 amino acids. Germline CDR1 and CDR2: SGHDN and FVKESK. Trimming at V came to 0 bases and at J to 4 bases, leaving 9 bases not matched to a gene. As DNA, the CDR3 is TGTGCCAGCAGCCAAGATATGGCGGGAGTGAAATACAATGAGCAGTTCTTC. Protein sequence: CASSQDMAGVKYNEQFF.